One T cell receptor beta chain is described in this entry. Its antigen is still unknown. The input lacks base qualities; no much larger clone sits a single base away. This entry belongs to a study of blood T cell repertoires in COVID-19 (dated by TCRdb to about 2020). For context, the study as a whole: Collaborator samples came from the United States, Italy and Spain and covered acute and convalescent phases of COVID-19. The dataset comprised deeply sampled blood TCRbeta repertoires from subjects exposed to, actively infected with, or recovered from COVID-19. Where available, HLA class I and class II types were obtained from metadata supplied by the sample provider rather than from assay-based typing. The prospective study material was composed of cDNA or gDNA derived from T cells, B-cell-depleted T cells, or PBMCs. The repertoires were made available in a free public database intended to serve as a resource for research on the immune response to SARS-CoV-2. Samples came from the ongoing ImmuneRACE study (first 160 participants) plus 1,254 subjects from 6 global collaborators. Sample metadata almost always included a de-identified subject ID, COVID-19 status, age in years and sex. The research as a whole found: The amount of clinical and demographic metadata varied by source and participant and was provided uncurated.

At one collaborating source in Seattle, patients were enrolled during active infection and were followed longitudinally through the course of disease. Each collaborating institution followed its own protocols to collect whole blood in K2EDTA tubes. For TCRbeta analysis, collaborators shipped samples in one of three forms: frozen whole blood, isolated PBMCs, or DNA extracted from either of those sample types. TCRbeta CDR3 regions were amplified from genomic DNA by means of the immunoSEQ Assay, a bias-controlled multiplex PCR. As for how the authors treated the data: The number of nucleated cells in each sample was estimated by amplification of reference gene primers within the assay. Sequence reads were collapsed and filtered to measure the absolute abundance of every unique TCRbeta CDR3 rearrangement. Productive Simpson clonality was computed per sample as the square root of Simpson's diversity index over productive rearrangements. TCRdb limited this immuneACCESS table to in-frame rearrangements with V and J called. A share of clones is missing; checked studies link under half to unresolved V genes, and the rest is unexplained. D and trimming were read from the DNA, whereas the V and J calls and clone size are those reported in that table. This sample lists 410,000 or so clones; around 91% were detected once. The top ten clonotypes cover roughly 1.6% of the sample.

Sequenced material: peripheral blood. This TCR was recovered from a woman between 40 and 55 years old with COVID-19, enrolled during active disease.

The DNA sequence follows: TGTGCCAGCAGTCACCCCCTCGGTAGCGGGAGGGGGGATACGCAGTATTTT. Its amino acids are CASSHPLGSGRGDTQYF. This receptor chain uses TRBV27 and TRBJ2-3; 11 middle bases align to TRBD2. V is pruned by 5 bases and J by 6 bases, leaving 13 bases of the junction without a gene match. CDR3 length: 17 amino acids, cysteine to phenylalanine. CDR3 DNA is the only sequence kept; it has 51 bases, read in frame from the first base. Sequences MNHEY (CDR1) and SMNVEV (CDR2) are obtained from the germline V gene (reference sequence).